Below, one T cell receptor beta chain is given with its context. The target antigen is unknown. This entry belongs to a study of cytomegalovirus exposure and HLA in healthy donors. The CDR3 runs to 14 residues. Germline loops: CDR1 LNHDA, CDR2 SQIVND (reference sequence). V was cut by 3 bases and J by 0 bases, with 9 bases left in between. 13 Jbeta primers and 60 Vbeta primers were used for the PCR. The repertoire was sequenced with immunoSEQ multiplex PCR; TCRdb's copy has only in-frame clones and lacks some. The sample holds about 300,000 clones, roughly 88% seen once. Notes on the study in general: Among TCR beta chains of equal frequency, HLA-associated ones were more clonally expanded in a later analysis. What was likely a sequencing artifact was a cluster of highly shared sequence variants.

This TCR derives from a man aged 35 to 55 in good health and CMV-seropositive. The rearrangement links TRBV19 to TRBJ2-7; no firm D call. The material sequenced was PBMCs. This CDR3 reads CASSMGVSSYEQYF. The CDR3 nucleotides read TGTGCCAGTAGTATGGGCGTGAGCTCCTACGAGCAGTACTTC.